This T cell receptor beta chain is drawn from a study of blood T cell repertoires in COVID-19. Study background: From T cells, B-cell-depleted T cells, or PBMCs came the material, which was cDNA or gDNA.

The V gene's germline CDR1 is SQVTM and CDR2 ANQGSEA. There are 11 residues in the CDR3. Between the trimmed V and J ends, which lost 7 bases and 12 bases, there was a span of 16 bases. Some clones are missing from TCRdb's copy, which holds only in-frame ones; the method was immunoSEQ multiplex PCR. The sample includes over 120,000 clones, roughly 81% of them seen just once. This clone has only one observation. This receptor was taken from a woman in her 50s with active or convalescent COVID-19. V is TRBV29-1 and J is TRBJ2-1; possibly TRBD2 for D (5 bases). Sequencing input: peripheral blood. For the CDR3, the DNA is TGCAGCGGCCAGGAAGGTGGACTGCAGTTCTTC. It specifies CSGQEGGLQFF.